The clone carrying this T cell receptor beta chain has only one observation. The antigen is unknown. Germline CDR1 and CDR2: LNHDA and SQIVND (reference sequence). The CDR3 covers 16 residues. V gave up 5 bases and J gave up 0 bases, with 14 bases separating them. Profiled with immunoSEQ multiplex PCR; TCRdb holds only in-frame clones, not every one. The table lists roughly 140,000 clones, around 88% of them singletons, with roughly 15% in the top ten. This specimen belongs to a study of T cell responses to AZD1222 COVID-19 vaccine. Study findings and constraints: Distributed over spike, vaccine-associated CD4 TCRs predominated at 160-218 and 743-854. Two AZD1222 doses significantly raised spike-specific TCR breadth and depth over controls.

The V call is TRBV19, the J call TRBJ1-5; weak D call: TRBD1 (6 bases). The receptor was derived from an adult in good health. The starting material was peripheral blood, obtained on day 0 of AZD1222 vaccination. For the CDR3, the DNA is TGTGCCAGTAGTGGTAAGGGGGACTATAGCAATCAGCCCCAGCATTTT. The encoded protein is CASSGKGDYSNQPQHF.